The text below deals with one T cell receptor beta chain. The antigen is not known. This specimen comes from a study of T cell responses to AZD1222 COVID-19 vaccine. The germline gives CDR1 PRHDT, CDR2 FYEKMQ (reference sequence). The junction had 4 bases not matched to a gene; V was cut back by 4 bases and J by 10 bases. The CDR3 is 13 residues long. Sequencing used immunoSEQ multiplex PCR; TCRdb keeps in-frame clones, though not all of them. The sample lists approximately 99,000 clones, around 90% seen once, with around 2.7% in the top ten. Study-level findings and limits: Seropositive AZD1222 recipients at baseline numbered only five or six.

The origin of this receptor is an adult in good health. The chain has TRBV13 and TRBJ1-6; 7 bases are shared with TRBD1. The sequenced sample was peripheral blood, obtained on day 0 of AZD1222 vaccination. The CDR3 spells CASSSYRGSPLHF. The DNA for the CDR3 is TGTGCCAGCAGCTCGTACAGGGGATCACCCCTCCACTTT.